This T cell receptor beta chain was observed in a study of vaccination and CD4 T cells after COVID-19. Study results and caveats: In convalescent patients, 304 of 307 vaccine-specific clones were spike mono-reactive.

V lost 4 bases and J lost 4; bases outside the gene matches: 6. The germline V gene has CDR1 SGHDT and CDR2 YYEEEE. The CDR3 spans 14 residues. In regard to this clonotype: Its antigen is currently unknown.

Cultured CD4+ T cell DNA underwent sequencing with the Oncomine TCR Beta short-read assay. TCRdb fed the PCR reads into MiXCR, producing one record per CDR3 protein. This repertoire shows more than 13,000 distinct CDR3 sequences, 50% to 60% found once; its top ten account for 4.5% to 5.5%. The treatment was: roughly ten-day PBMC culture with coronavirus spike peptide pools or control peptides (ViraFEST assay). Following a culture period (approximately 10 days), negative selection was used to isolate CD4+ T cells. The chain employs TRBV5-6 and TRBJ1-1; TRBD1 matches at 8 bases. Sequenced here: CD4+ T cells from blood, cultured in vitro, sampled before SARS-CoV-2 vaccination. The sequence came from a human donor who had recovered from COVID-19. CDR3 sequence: CASSETDRVTEAFF. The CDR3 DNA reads TGTGCCAGCAGCGAGACGGACAGGGTCACTGAAGCTTTCTTT.